This record concerns one TCR beta chain sequence. Its target antigen remains unknown. Per-base quality was not reported, and no clone a single base away is much larger than it. These data come from a study of technical replicates of blood from several donors (TCRdb year 2017). The CDR3, from cysteine to phenylalanine, totals 14 residues. Kept here is only the CDR3 DNA, which spans 42 bases and is read in frame from base 1. CDR1 and CDR2 are read off the germline V gene (reference sequence) as SEHNR and FQNEAQ. The germline V and J ends show losses of 5 bases and 3 bases respectively, and no gene match explains 6 bases of the junction. Libraries were built with the immunoSEQ multiplex PCR assay. Not all clones reach the TCRdb copy of this immuneACCESS table, which keeps in-frame sequences only. Checked studies attribute under half of the gap to unresolved V genes and leave the rest unexplained. Within this sample are about 100,000 clones, with around 96% of them counted one time only. The ten largest account for approximately 0.21% of the sample.

Here the chain combines TRBV7-9 and TRBJ1-2; TRBD1 fits 7 bases in the junction. The sequenced sample was T cells isolated from PBMCs. This sequence was found in a human donor in good health. The CDR3 in this case is CASSTQGIYYGYTF. The nucleotide sequence reads as follows: TGTGCCAGCAGCACACAGGGGATCTACTATGGCTACACCTTC.